The source of this T cell receptor beta chain is a study of CD8 T cells in ankylosing spondylitis. Overall study results and limits: Disease-associated clones were CD8+ and fairly uncommon in peripheral blood. Ankylosing spondylitis blood appeared to carry a characteristic TCR beta motif of roughly eight highly homologous variants. Disease-associated clones were reportedly significantly overrepresented in matched ankylosing spondylitis synovial fluid.

A quantitative 5'-RACE method, one with molecular barcodes, was used to make TCR beta libraries. TCRdb itself ran the 5' RACE reads through MiXCR, one entry per CDR3 protein. The table lists about 250,000 distinct CDR3 sequences, about 30% of them singletons. The CDR3 consists of 14 residues. Of note for this clonotype: Antigen: not known. One end of the junction varies from germline; a read error may be responsible.

The source material was blood, either unsorted or a sorted T cell fraction (not recorded which). The TCR originated in a male donor with ankylosing spondylitis or in good health (not recorded which). The rearrangement links TRBV23-1 to TRBJ1-1; D is unclear. TRBV23-1 is filed as an ORF, its function uncertain. This CDR3 reads CASSQSLLETGAFF. The CDR3 DNA reads as TGCGCCAGCAGTCAATCGTTACTAGAGACTGGAGCTTTCTTT.